Presented here are 26 T cell receptor beta chains from one specimen sequenced in a study of spatial heterogeneity in lung cancer. TCRdb re-called the 5' RACE reads with MiXCR, one entry per CDR3 protein. The sample records approximately 41,000 distinct CDR3 sequences, over 9.5% being singletons. Time point here: blood at routine non-recurrence follow-up after resection. Specimen: PBMCs, collected at follow-up. All receptors derive from a female donor with early-stage non-small cell lung cancer.

This clonotype was counted a few times. The chain has TRBV12-3 or TRBV12-4 and TRBJ2-7, with no clear D. The V and J ends lost 3 bases and 6 bases respectively, with 12 bases between them. The CDR3 sequence is 13 residues long. This CDR3 is CASSLKGGGEQYF. In DNA form, the CDR3 reads TGTGCCAGCAGTTTGAAAGGTGGTGGCGAGCAGTACTTC.

There are many counts of this clonotype. The chain couples TRBV14 to TRBJ2-1, with TRBD2 matching 8 bases. V shed 4 bases and J 6 bases; nucleotides not matched to a gene: 8. This CDR3 is 15 amino acids long. Germline V CDR1 and CDR2: SGHDN, FVKESK. The CDR3 coding sequence is TGTGCCAGCAGCCGGGGACTAGGGAGATTCAATGAGCAGTTCTTC. Amino acid sequence: CASSRGLGRFNEQFF.

This clonotype was observed at least ten times. V usage is TRBV5-1 and J usage is TRBJ1-1; 7 bases map to TRBD1. The length of the CDR3 is 14 residues. Germline lookup yields CDR1 SGHRS and CDR2 YFSETQ. Trimming at V came to 4 bases and at J to 0 bases, leaving 3 bases not matched to a gene. CDR3 in DNA: TGCGCCAGCAGCCCTGACAGGGTGAACACTGAAGCTTTCTTT. This sequence encodes CASSPDRVNTEAFF.

The table lists this clonotype with many counts. The chain employs TRBV2 and TRBJ1-5; D is perhaps TRBD1 (6 bases). This CDR3 comprises 16 residues. CDR1 SNHLY and CDR2 FYNNEI come from the germline V gene. Trimming shortened V by 6 bases and J by 8 bases, and 23 bases separated the two germline ends. For the CDR3, the DNA is TGTGCCAGCAGCGCCAGGGGCAGGGGCACGGGAGAGCCCCAGCATTTT. Translating gives CASSARGRGTGEPQHF.

J is TRBJ1-4 and V is TRBV19, with D unresolved. Looked up from germline, CDR1 is LNHDA and CDR2 is SQIVND (reference sequence). This CDR3 is 13 amino acids long. The V end was cut by 4 bases, the J end by 8 bases, with 11 bases between. CDR3 in DNA: TGTGCCAGTAGTAGTCCCTGGGTCGAAAAACTGTTTTTT. Translation: CASSSPWVEKLFF.

The genes are TRBV11-2 and TRBJ1-4; D call uncertain. This CDR3 has 10 residues. V was pared by 8 bases and J by 8 bases, with 6 bases between. Germline CDR1 and CDR2: SGHAT and FQNNGV. As DNA, the CDR3 is TGTGCCAGCGTTAACGAAAAACTGTTTTTT. It translates to CASVNEKLFF.

This clonotype was found many times. The chain uses TRBV20-1 and TRBJ2-3, with D uncertain. Germline CDR1 and CDR2: DFQATT and SNEGSKA (reference sequence). Trimming left V 3 bases short and J 1 base short, with 14 bases between. The CDR3 is 15 amino acids. CDR3 coding DNA: TGCAGTGCTAGTTTAGCCCGGCGAGGCACAGATACGCAGTATTTT. Translating it yields CSASLARRGTDTQYF.

DNA of the CDR3: TGTGCCAGCAGCTGGGGTTCAGGGGGCCGGGAGACCCAGTACTTC. It specifies CASSWGSGGRETQYF. This chain connects TRBV7-9 to TRBJ2-5; 8 nucleotides line up with TRBD1. Germline loops: CDR1 SEHNR, CDR2 FQNEAQ (reference sequence). V dropped 4 bases and J dropped 5; count of bases not matched to a gene: 9. The CDR3 spans 15 residues. The full variable domain, its missing parts supplied by reference TRBV7-9 and TRBJ2-5, is DTGVSQNPRHKITKRGQNVTFRCDPISEHNRLYWYRQTLGQGPEFLTYFQNEAQLEKSRLLSDRFSAERPKGSFSTLEIQRTEQGDSAMYLCASSWGSGGRETQYFGPGTRLLVL.

This clonotype was recorded many times. The rearrangement joins TRBV19 to TRBJ2-6, with D possibly TRBD2 on 5 matching bases. Germline V gives CDR1 LNHDA, CDR2 SQIVND (reference sequence). The CDR3 loop spans 17 amino acids. Trimming shortened V by 3 bases and J by 0 bases, and 12 bases separated the two germline ends. The CDR3 here is CASSMAGLSSGANVLTF. Here the CDR3 DNA reads TGTGCCAGTAGTATGGCGGGCCTTAGCTCTGGGGCCAACGTCCTGACTTTC.

The V gene is TRBV30, the J gene TRBJ2-3, with 10 bases aligning to TRBD1. This CDR3 has 17 amino acids. V lost 2 bases and J lost 4; bases outside the gene matches: 12. Germline values: CDR1 GTSNPN, CDR2 SVGIG (reference sequence). The CDR3 nucleotides are TGTGCCTGGAGTCTTGAGTGGGACAGGGGAGAGGCAGATACGCAGTATTTT. Its translation is CAWSLEWDRGEADTQYF.

This clonotype was detected a few times. The chain recombines TRBV5-4 with TRBJ2-1; D is uncertain. V gave up 5 bases and J gave up 6 bases, with 15 bases separating them. Germline V gives CDR1 SGHNT, CDR2 YYREEE (reference sequence). This CDR3 comprises 14 residues. The CDR3 nucleotides are TGTGCCAGCAGTTTTTACCGATCGGGCAATGAGCAGTTCTTC. Protein product: CASSFYRSGNEQFF.

In its sample, this clonotype was seen a few times. This chain connects TRBV10-2 to TRBJ1-5; D call uncertain. Germline V lookup: CDR1 WSHSY, CDR2 SAAADI. The V and J ends lost 3 bases and 11 bases respectively, with 14 bases between them. The CDR3 covers 13 residues. This CDR3 reads CASSEFRDRAQHF. CDR3 bases: TGCGCCAGCAGTGAATTCCGGGATCGGGCCCAGCATTTT.

This clonotype turned up a few times. The V gene is TRBV20-1, the J gene TRBJ1-1; TRBD1 might be the D (6 bases). V gave up 5 bases and J gave up 4 bases, with 17 bases separating them. Germline CDR1 reads DFQATT; CDR2 reads SNEGSKA (reference sequence). CDR3 length equals 14 residues. CDR3 nucleotide sequence: TGCAGTGCTGGCCTGCGAGAGGGGGGCACTGAAGCTTTCTTT. Amino acids: CSAGLREGGTEAFF.

This clonotype occurred a few times. V and J are TRBV2 and TRBJ2-5, with D perhaps matching TRBD1 (5 bases). The CDR3 has 13 residues. With 4 bases removed from V and 5 bases from J, the gap between germline ends came to 11 bases. Germline V lookup: CDR1 SNHLY, CDR2 FYNNEI. The CDR3 bases are TGTGCCAGCAGTGGACTCCCAGGGGAGACCCAGTACTTC. This codes for CASSGLPGETQYF.

This clonotype has a count of ten or more. The chain is built from TRBV28 and TRBJ2-1; 16 bases are a match to TRBD2. CDR3 length: 16 amino acids. CDR1 is MDHEN and CDR2 is SYDVKM in the germline V gene. Trimming removed 2 bases from V and 10 bases from J; junction bases left unmatched: 5. CDR3 sequence: CASSLGTSGGAGEQFF. As DNA, the CDR3 is TGTGCCAGCAGTTTAGGGACTAGCGGGGGGGCCGGAGAGCAGTTCTTC.

This clonotype was observed many times. The CDR3 DNA reads as TGTGCCAGTAGTCCGGGACAGGGGGCCACCTGGGAGCAGTACTTC. Its translation is CASSPGQGATWEQYF. The chain employs TRBV19 and TRBJ2-7, with 12 bases matching TRBD1. This CDR3 spans 15 amino acids. Germline V CDR1 and CDR2: LNHDA, SQIVND (reference sequence). Unmatched junction bases numbered 9, after V lost 5 bases and J lost 7 bases.

This clonotype was recorded at least ten times. V gene TRBV9 combines with J gene TRBJ2-1, with 10 bases that match TRBD2. V dropped 2 bases and J dropped 6; count of bases not matched to a gene: 5. Germline V gene data show CDR1 as SGDLS and CDR2 as YYNGEE. This CDR3 is 15 amino acids long. CDR3 sequence: CASSVPTSGLNEQFF. The CDR3 bases are TGTGCCAGCAGCGTCCCGACTAGCGGGCTCAATGAGCAGTTCTTC.

The table lists this clonotype with a few counts. V is TRBV29-1 and J is TRBJ1-2, with TRBD1 as a possible D gene (5 bases). CDR1 and CDR2 (germline): SQVTM, ANQGSEA. This CDR3 comprises 11 residues. The CDR3 bases are TGCGCCGAGGGGCGGTCCTATGGCTACACCTTC. It encodes CAEGRSYGYTF.

This clonotype appeared many times. V is TRBV7-2 and J is TRBJ2-2; 7 nucleotides agree with TRBD2. The CDR3 spans 13 residues. The junction had 2 bases not matched to a gene; V was cut back by 5 bases and J by 5 bases. The germline V gene has CDR1 SGHTA and CDR2 FQGNSA. CDR3 sequence reads: CASSPGGTGELFF. CDR3 DNA: TGTGCCAGCAGCCCCGGGGGGACCGGGGAGCTGTTTTTT.

This clonotype qualifies as medium-sized. V is TRBV12-3 or TRBV12-4 and J is TRBJ1-1; unclear D gene. The CDR3 is 16 amino acids. V gave up 4 bases and J gave up 3 bases, with 18 bases separating them. This CDR3 reads CASSSLPGLPDTEAFF. CDR3 nucleotide sequence: TGTGCCAGCAGTTCCCTCCCCGGGCTTCCAGACACTGAAGCTTTCTTT.

This clonotype was observed many times. The V gene is TRBV12-3 or TRBV12-4, the J gene TRBJ2-3, with D perhaps matching TRBD1 (6 bases). The CDR3 is 14 residues long. The V end lost 6 bases, the J end lost 2 bases, and 12 bases lay between the germline ends. CDR3 protein: CASSLGQNTDTQYF. In DNA form, the CDR3 reads TGTGCCAGCAGCCTTGGACAGAACACAGATACGCAGTATTTT.

The count of this clonotype is one. The chain links TRBV20-1 to TRBJ1-2, with D possibly being TRBD1 (5 bases). The V and J ends lost 3 bases and 5 bases respectively, with 13 bases between them. This CDR3 has 13 amino acids. Germline loops: CDR1 DFQATT, CDR2 SNEGSKA (reference sequence). The DNA of the CDR3 is TGCAGTGCTAGTGTCAGGGAGTCTTATGGCTACACCTTC. It encodes CSASVRESYGYTF.

The V and J genes are TRBV9 and TRBJ2-7; TRBD2 is a possible D gene (5 bases). This CDR3 region has 15 residues. Trimming left V 4 bases short and J 5 bases short, with 19 bases between. CDR1 is SGDLS, CDR2 YYNGEE, per germline. CDR3 loop: CASSYRGALVNEQYF. CDR3 bases: TGTGCCAGCAGCTACCGGGGAGCCTTGGTCAACGAGCAGTACTTC.

The chain links TRBV10-3 to TRBJ1-1; 10 nucleotides agree with TRBD1. The germline V gene has CDR1 ENHRY and CDR2 SYGVKD. The CDR3 runs to 16 residues. The ends lost 6 bases at V and 0 bases at J; junction bases unmatched: 7. In DNA, the CDR3 is TGTGCCATCAGCGGACAGGGGGTCCAGGTGAACACTGAAGCTTTCTTT. Its protein is CAISGQGVQVNTEAFF.

This clonotype was observed many times. The V gene is TRBV5-5, the J gene TRBJ2-2; no reliable D call. The CDR3 totals 12 residues. The germline gives CDR1 SGHKS, CDR2 YYEKEE (reference sequence). V lost 5 bases, J lost 0 bases, and 2 bases lay in between. The CDR3 DNA follows: TGTGCCAGCAGAACGAACACCGGGGAGCTGTTTTTT. Protein product: CASRTNTGELFF.

V is TRBV7-3 and J is TRBJ2-3, with 7 bases aligning to TRBD2. Trimming removed 4 bases from V and 2 bases from J; junction bases left unmatched: 9. Germline V gene lookup returns CDR1 SGHTA and CDR2 FQGTGA. The CDR3 has 16 amino acids. The CDR3 sequence: CASSSPRAGHTDTQYF. The CDR3 DNA follows: TGTGCCAGCAGCTCCCCGAGAGCGGGGCACACAGATACGCAGTATTTT.